This T cell receptor (beta chain) was retrieved from a study of blood T cell repertoires in COVID-19. For the study at large: Whether acute or convalescent, the COVID-19 samples came from the United States, Italy and Spain. Nucleic acid was either cDNA or gDNA, and it came from T cells, B-cell-depleted T cells, or PBMCs.

This CDR3 region has 14 residues. Per the germline V gene, CDR1 is LNHNV and CDR2 is YYDKDF (reference sequence). After removal of 4 bases from V and 3 bases from J, the junction contained 5 bases not matched to a gene. This clone was seen a single time. Authors' data handling: Estimates of nucleated cell counts were drawn from the amplification of reference gene primers. The table came from immunoSEQ multiplex PCR; TCRdb's copy has only in-frame clones and leaves some out. The DNA was the basis for D and trimming; V, J and clone size are from that table. The table shows 64,000 or so clones, with approximately 91% occurring only once.

This receptor was identified in a human donor in a cohort sampled during active COVID-19. The chain joins TRBV15 to TRBJ2-7, with 8 bases aligning to TRBD2. Source material: peripheral blood. CDR3 in DNA: TGTGCCACCAGCAAGGGACTAGGAGTCTACGAGCAGTACTTC. Translating gives CATSKGLGVYEQYF.